A selection of T cell receptor beta chains follows, all from one sample in a study of identical twins. TCRdb reanalysed the 5' RACE reads using MiXCR and keeps one entry per CDR3 protein. The table records hundreds of thousands of distinct CDR3 sequences, approximately 7% of them present only once. Another study also made use of these data, one on yellow fever vaccine responses in identical twins.

Sequencing was done on a sample of memory (CD45RO+) T cells sorted from blood. Receptors originate from a woman aged 18-29 years in good health. The CDR3 runs from the conserved cysteine through the conserved F or W. Fields, in order: CDR3 DNA, CDR3 protein, J gene, clone size, V gene, D gene. D genes are given only for firm matches. The size field is filled for only some rows; it gives once, few, many or a size class.

CDR3 DNA: TGCAGTGCTAGAGAGGTACTAGCGCAAGTCTACAATGAGCAGTTCTTC; CDR3 protein: CSAREVLAQVYNEQFF; J gene: TRBJ2-1; clone size: many; V gene: TRBV20-1; D gene: TRBD2
CDR3 DNA: TGCGCCAGCAGTGAGGGCAGGACCCGTTTGGCCGGGGAGCTGTTTTTT; CDR3 protein: CASSEGRTRLAGELFF; J gene: TRBJ2-2; clone size: -; V gene: TRBV10-2; D gene: -
CDR3 DNA: TGCAGTGCTAGACCGGGGGACAGGAGGAACACTGAAGCTTTCTTT; CDR3 protein: CSARPGDRRNTEAFF; J gene: TRBJ1-1; clone size: -; V gene: TRBV20-1; D gene: TRBD1
CDR3 DNA: TGTGCCACCAGTGACCGGGACAGGGACGAGCAGTACTTC; CDR3 protein: CATSDRDRDEQYF; J gene: TRBJ2-7; clone size: many; V gene: TRBV24-1; D gene: TRBD1
CDR3 DNA: TGCAGTGCTAGAGAGGGACAGGGGGTCGGGGAGCTGTTTTTT; CDR3 protein: CSAREGQGVGELFF; J gene: TRBJ2-2; clone size: few; V gene: TRBV20-1; D gene: TRBD1
CDR3 DNA: TGTGCCAGCAGCCACCCGGGACTAGCGGATAACACCGGGGAGCTGTTTTTT; CDR3 protein: CASSHPGLADNTGELFF; J gene: TRBJ2-2; clone size: few; V gene: TRBV6-1; D gene: TRBD2
CDR3 DNA: TGTGCCAGCAGTTTGGGTTGGGGGAAAAACTCTTACGAGCAGTACTTC; CDR3 protein: CASSLGWGKNSYEQYF; J gene: TRBJ2-7; clone size: few; V gene: TRBV12-3/TRBV12-4; D gene: -
CDR3 DNA: TGTGCCAGCAGCTTTGCAGGGAACTATTATAGCAATCAGCCCCAGCATTTT; CDR3 protein: CASSFAGNYYSNQPQHF; J gene: TRBJ1-5; clone size: many; V gene: TRBV5-8; D gene: -
CDR3 DNA: TGTGCCAGCAGCCAAGCTAAGCAGACAGGGAACCAAGAGACCCAGTACTTC; CDR3 protein: CASSQAKQTGNQETQYF; J gene: TRBJ2-5; clone size: -; V gene: TRBV16; D gene: TRBD1
CDR3 DNA: TGTGCCAGCACCCCCGACTTCGGGGGTAGCTCCTACAATGAGCAGTTCTTC; CDR3 protein: CASTPDFGGSSYNEQFF; J gene: TRBJ2-1; clone size: many; V gene: TRBV12-3/TRBV12-4; D gene: -
CDR3 DNA: TGTGCCAGCAGCGCCCAAGAGGGCCTGTATGAGCAGTTCTTC; CDR3 protein: CASSAQEGLYEQFF; J gene: TRBJ2-1; clone size: -; V gene: TRBV9; D gene: -
CDR3 DNA: TGCGCCAGCAGCCAGGCTCGTGGAGCGGGAGGCCCTATCGGTGAGCAGTACTTC; CDR3 protein: CASSQARGAGGPIGEQYF; J gene: TRBJ2-7; clone size: -; V gene: TRBV4-1; D gene: TRBD2
CDR3 DNA: TGTGCCAGCTCTGGGGGCGAAAGCAATGAGCAGTTCTTC; CDR3 protein: CASSGGESNEQFF; J gene: TRBJ2-1; clone size: few; V gene: TRBV6-4; D gene: -
CDR3 DNA: TGTGCCAGCAGCTACCCTCGGGGGTCCCAGCATTTT; CDR3 protein: CASSYPRGSQHF; J gene: TRBJ1-5; clone size: few; V gene: TRBV7-2; D gene: -
CDR3 DNA: TGTGCCAGCAGCAAAGGGTCACAGGGATCCGCGCAGAGAGATAAAGCTGGAAACACCATATATTTT; CDR3 protein: CASSKGSQGSAQRDKAGNTIYF; J gene: TRBJ1-3; clone size: few; V gene: TRBV21-1; D gene: -
CDR3 DNA: TGCGCCAGCAGCTTAGGACAGGGAGGTTCTCAGTATTTT; CDR3 protein: CASSLGQGGSQYF; J gene: TRBJ2-3; clone size: few; V gene: TRBV5-1; D gene: TRBD1
CDR3 DNA: TGTGCCAGCAGCCAGTCTTACAACTATGGCTACACCTTC; CDR3 protein: CASSQSYNYGYTF; J gene: TRBJ1-2; clone size: many; V gene: TRBV7-9; D gene: -
CDR3 DNA: TGTGCCAGTATGACGGGCGAAAAACTGTTTTTT; CDR3 protein: CASMTGEKLFF; J gene: TRBJ1-4; clone size: few; V gene: TRBV19; D gene: -
CDR3 DNA: TGTGCCAGCAGCCAATCCGCCCGGAACGAGCAGTACTTC; CDR3 protein: CASSQSARNEQYF; J gene: TRBJ2-7; clone size: many; V gene: TRBV3-1; D gene: -
CDR3 DNA: TGTGCCATCAGTGATAGGGCCTACGAGCAGTACTTC; CDR3 protein: CAISDRAYEQYF; J gene: TRBJ2-7; clone size: few; V gene: TRBV10-3; D gene: -
CDR3 DNA: TGTGCCAGCAGCCAAGGCGACGGCGCTGTGGATACGCAGTATTTT; CDR3 protein: CASSQGDGAVDTQYF; J gene: TRBJ2-3; clone size: many; V gene: TRBV7-9; D gene: -
CDR3 DNA: TGTGCCAGCAGGAAACAACCAGGCGATCAGCCCCAGCATTTT; CDR3 protein: CASRKQPGDQPQHF; J gene: TRBJ1-5; clone size: few; V gene: TRBV5-5; D gene: -
CDR3 DNA: TGTGCCAGCTCACAGGCTAGCGGAAACTACAATGAGCAGTTCTTC; CDR3 protein: CASSQASGNYNEQFF; J gene: TRBJ2-1; clone size: few; V gene: TRBV18; D gene: TRBD2
CDR3 DNA: TGCAGCGACCAGGGGGCCGGCTATGGCTACACCTTC; CDR3 protein: CSDQGAGYGYTF; J gene: TRBJ1-2; clone size: many; V gene: TRBV29-1; D gene: TRBD1
CDR3 DNA: TGTGCCAGCAGTGACTCGGTTTTGCCGCCCGAGGAGTTCTTC; CDR3 protein: CASSDSVLPPEEFF; J gene: TRBJ2-1; clone size: many; V gene: TRBV6-4; D gene: -
CDR3 DNA: TGCGCCAGCAGAACCGGGACCTACCTTAATCAGCAGTTCTTC; CDR3 protein: CASRTGTYLNQQFF; J gene: TRBJ2-1; clone size: many; V gene: TRBV5-1; D gene: -
CDR3 DNA: TGCGCCAGCGCCTCTATTGGGGTCAATAGTGAGCAGTTCTTC; CDR3 protein: CASASIGVNSEQFF; J gene: TRBJ2-1; clone size: many; V gene: TRBV5-1; D gene: -
CDR3 DNA: TGTGCCAGTGGGGTGGGCAATCAGCCCCAGCATTTT; CDR3 protein: CASGVGNQPQHF; J gene: TRBJ1-5; clone size: many; V gene: TRBV6-5; D gene: -
CDR3 DNA: TGTGCCAGCAGTGCTACTAGAGCAGGGAGATCCCGCAGTACCTTC; CDR3 protein: CASSATRAGRSRSTF; J gene: TRBJ2-7; clone size: many; V gene: TRBV12-3/TRBV12-4; D gene: -
CDR3 DNA: TGTGCCATCAGTGATGGCGGGGGGAATTCACCCCTCCACTTT; CDR3 protein: CAISDGGGNSPLHF; J gene: TRBJ1-6; clone size: few; V gene: TRBV10-3; D gene: -
CDR3 DNA: TGTGCCAGCAGCTTAGACGCCGGGACAGGGGCCACGCTCGGCCTTGCAGATACGCAGTATTTT; CDR3 protein: CASSLDAGTGATLGLADTQYF; J gene: TRBJ2-3; clone size: many; V gene: TRBV11-2; D gene: TRBD1